This is a list of T cell receptor beta chains from one sample in a study of neurological immune-mediated disorders. TCRdb independently ran MiXCR on the 5' RACE reads; one entry per CDR3 protein. Among some 77,000 distinct CDR3 sequences listed, approximately 9.4% were seen once. Sequencing used PBMCs. The receptor set was obtained from a man in his fifties in good health. The conserved cysteine and the conserved F or W are not part of the CDR3 here.

v_call	j_call	cdr3_length	cdr3_aa
TRBV6-5	TRBJ2-7	13	ASSYSSPPPYEQY
TRBV5-1	TRBJ1-5	13	ASSLAGQGSQPQH
TRBV20-1	TRBJ2-1	13	SAWTLGEGNNEQF
TRBV4-2	TRBJ1-4	14	ASSQAGAGGEEKLF
TRBV6-2/TRBV6-3	TRBJ2-1	11	ASSETGNNEQF
TRBV5-1	TRBJ2-2	14	ASSLAGSLRTGELF
TRBV30	TRBJ1-2	9	AWSVFGGYT
TRBV4-3	TRBJ2-1	13	ASSQASPLANEQF
TRBV27	TRBJ1-5	16	ASSFPLATGTANQPQH
TRBV28	TRBJ2-5	13	ASSFGRTGGETQY
TRBV5-1	TRBJ2-7	12	ASSSTGSFYEQY
TRBV18	TRBJ2-7	12	ASSTGTGGLEQY
TRBV28	TRBJ1-5	12	ASSSGGLAQPQH
TRBV12-3/TRBV12-4	TRBJ1-2	13	ASSPPNRAGDGYT
TRBV20-1	TRBJ1-6	13	SAREVSAHNSPLH
TRBV6-1	TRBJ2-7	12	ASSLEEGIYEQY
TRBV5-1	TRBJ1-2	16	ASSSMGTGSAGGYGYT
TRBV19	TRBJ1-5	11	ASSSRRNQPQH
TRBV4-3	TRBJ2-1	13	ASSDTGASYNEQF
TRBV5-1	TRBJ2-7	13	ASSQTSGPEYEHY
TRBV4-1	TRBJ1-5	13	ASSQEGGQNQPQH
TRBV30	TRBJ1-1	11	AWRGRGRTEAF
TRBV7-2	TRBJ2-1	13	ASSTTPGGAIEQF
TRBV20-1	TRBJ1-4	12	SAGDRATNEKLF
TRBV3-1	TRBJ1-3	14	ASSDRQGRIGNTIY
TRBV29-1	TRBJ2-1	12	SARNREAHNEQF
TRBV6-5	TRBJ1-1	13	ASSYSNYQRTEAF
TRBV5-1	TRBJ1-2	11	ASRRQGDGGYT
TRBV20-1	TRBJ2-3	12	SARDPQGADTQY
TRBV24-1	TRBJ2-1	13	ATRKSGGQYNEQF
TRBV6-6	TRBJ2-7	13	ATSPLRGSSYEQY
TRBV6-6	TRBJ2-1	13	ASSRGTPGSDEQF
TRBV27	TRBJ1-2	12	ASSVGTGYDGYT